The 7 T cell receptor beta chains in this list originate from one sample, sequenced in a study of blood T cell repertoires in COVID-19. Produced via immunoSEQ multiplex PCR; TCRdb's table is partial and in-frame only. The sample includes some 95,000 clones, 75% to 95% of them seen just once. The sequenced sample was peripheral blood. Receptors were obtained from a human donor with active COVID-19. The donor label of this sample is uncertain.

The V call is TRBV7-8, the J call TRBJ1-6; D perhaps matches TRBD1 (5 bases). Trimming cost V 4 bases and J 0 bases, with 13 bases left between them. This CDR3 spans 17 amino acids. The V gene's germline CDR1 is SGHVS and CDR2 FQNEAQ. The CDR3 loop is CASSSLQESSYNSPLHF. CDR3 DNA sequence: TGTGCCAGCAGCTCTCTACAGGAGAGCTCCTATAATTCACCCCTCCACTTT.

The DNA for the CDR3 is TGTGCCAGCAGCTTAGATTTGTGGGGGGGACGAAGAGATACGCAGTATTTT. Encoded protein: CASSLDLWGGRRDTQYF. The chain uses TRBV7-2 and TRBJ2-3, with 7 positions matching TRBD2. The CDR3 runs 17 residues. V was clipped by 1 base and J by 5 bases; unmatched bases: 12. Germline loops: CDR1 SGHTA, CDR2 FQGNSA.

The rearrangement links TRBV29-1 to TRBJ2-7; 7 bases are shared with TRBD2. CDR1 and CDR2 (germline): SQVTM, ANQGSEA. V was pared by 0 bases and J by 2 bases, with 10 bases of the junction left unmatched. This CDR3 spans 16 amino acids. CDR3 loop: CSVEDQTGGGTYEQYF. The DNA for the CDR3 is TGCAGCGTTGAAGATCAGACGGGCGGGGGAACCTACGAGCAGTACTTC.

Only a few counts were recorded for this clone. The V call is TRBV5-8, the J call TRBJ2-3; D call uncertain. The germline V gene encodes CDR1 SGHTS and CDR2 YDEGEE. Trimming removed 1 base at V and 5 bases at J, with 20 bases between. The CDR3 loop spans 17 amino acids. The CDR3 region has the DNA TGTGCCAGCAGCTTGTTAATGTTAAGCCCCGCGCGAGATACGCAGTATTTT. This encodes CASSLLMLSPARDTQYF. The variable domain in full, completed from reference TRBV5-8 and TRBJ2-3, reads EAGVTQSPTHLIKTRGQQATLRCSPISGHTSVYWYQQALGLGLQFLLWYDEGEERNRGNFPPRFSGRQFPNYSSELNVNALELEDSALYLCASSLLMLSPARDTQYFGPGTRLTVL.

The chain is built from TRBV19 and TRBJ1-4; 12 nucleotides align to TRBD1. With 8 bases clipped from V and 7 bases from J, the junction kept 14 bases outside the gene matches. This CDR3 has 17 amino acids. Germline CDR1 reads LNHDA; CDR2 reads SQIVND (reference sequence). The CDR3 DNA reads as TGTGCCAGTGGCCCGGGACAGGGGGCGAGAGGGGGTGAAAAACTGTTTTTT. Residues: CASGPGQGARGGEKLFF.

In DNA form, the CDR3 reads TGCGCCAGCAGCGTCGGTCGACGGGACAGACATAATTCACCCCTCCACTTT. Its protein is CASSVGRRDRHNSPLHF. The chain combines TRBV5-1 with TRBJ1-6; TRBD1 agrees at 7 bases. V was pared by 4 bases and J by 5 bases, with 12 bases of the junction left unmatched. In germline, CDR1 is SGHRS, CDR2 YFSETQ. This CDR3 contains 17 residues.

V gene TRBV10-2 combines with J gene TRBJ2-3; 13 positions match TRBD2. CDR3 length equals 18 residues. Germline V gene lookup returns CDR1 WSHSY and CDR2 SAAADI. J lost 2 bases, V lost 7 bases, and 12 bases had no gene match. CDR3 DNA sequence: TGCGCCAGCACCCTAAGGACTAGCGGGGGCCCCCCCACAGATACGCAGTATTTT. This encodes CASTLRTSGGPPTDTQYF.